The TCR beta chain under discussion was sequenced for a study of blood T cell repertoires in COVID-19. Looking at the study overall: Sites in the United States, Italy and Spain provided acute and convalescent COVID-19 samples. T cells, B-cell-depleted T cells, or PBMCs provided the cDNA or gDNA that served as material.

Cohorts were based on clinical histories the participants reported. Cohort 3 donors counted as recovered after two negative PCRs, clearance, or resolved symptoms. The V and J ends lost 2 bases and 1 base, in that order; junction bases with no gene match: 8. This CDR3 contains 15 residues. The germline gives CDR1 GTSNPN, CDR2 SVGIG (reference sequence). Clones were read by immunoSEQ multiplex PCR, and TCRdb kept only the in-frame ones, dropping some. The data contain 250,000 to 350,000 clones, 70% to 90% of them seen just once; the ten biggest clones take up less than 11%. The V gene is TRBV30, the J gene TRBJ2-7, with 7 bases that match TRBD1. The receptor comes from a young woman who had recovered from COVID-19. Sequencing input: PBMCs or T cells enriched from blood (not recorded which). CDR3 coding DNA: TGTGCCTGGAGTCCAACTGACAGGGTTTCCTACGAGCAGTACTTC. It yields the protein CAWSPTDRVSYEQYF.